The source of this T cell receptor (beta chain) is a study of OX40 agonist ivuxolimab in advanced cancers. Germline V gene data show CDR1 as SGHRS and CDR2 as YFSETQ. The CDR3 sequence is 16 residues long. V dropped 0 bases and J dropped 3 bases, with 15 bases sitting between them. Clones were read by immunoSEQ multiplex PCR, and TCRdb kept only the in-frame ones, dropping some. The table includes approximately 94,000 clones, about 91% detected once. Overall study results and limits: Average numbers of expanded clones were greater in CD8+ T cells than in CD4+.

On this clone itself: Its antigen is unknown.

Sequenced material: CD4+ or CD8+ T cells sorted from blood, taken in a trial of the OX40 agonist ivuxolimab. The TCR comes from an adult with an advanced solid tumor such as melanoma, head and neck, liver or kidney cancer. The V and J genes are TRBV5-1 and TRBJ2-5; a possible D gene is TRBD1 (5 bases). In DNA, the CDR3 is TGCGCCAGCAGCTTGGGGCGAACAGGAAAAGAAGAGACCCAGTACTTC. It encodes CASSLGRTGKEETQYF.